This T cell receptor beta chain was identified during a study of control samples from healthy donors and cancer patients. The CDR3 spans 18 residues. Trimming removed 5 bases from V and 1 base from J, with 18 bases in between. Germline V gene lookup returns CDR1 MNHNY and CDR2 SVGAGI (reference sequence). TCRdb's table, derived via immunoSEQ multiplex PCR, lists solely in-frame clones and lacks some. The sample holds tens of thousands of clones, 84% seen once. The rearrangement links TRBV6-6 to TRBJ2-6; D is possibly TRBD1 (6 bases). This clonotype was obtained from a man between 65 and 85 years old with lung cancer. The sequencing sample was made of PBMCs. The DNA of the CDR3 is TGTGCCAGCAGTCCTGACGGCAGGGGTTCTTCTGGGGCCAACGTCCTGACTTTC. This gives the protein CASSPDGRGSSGANVLTF.